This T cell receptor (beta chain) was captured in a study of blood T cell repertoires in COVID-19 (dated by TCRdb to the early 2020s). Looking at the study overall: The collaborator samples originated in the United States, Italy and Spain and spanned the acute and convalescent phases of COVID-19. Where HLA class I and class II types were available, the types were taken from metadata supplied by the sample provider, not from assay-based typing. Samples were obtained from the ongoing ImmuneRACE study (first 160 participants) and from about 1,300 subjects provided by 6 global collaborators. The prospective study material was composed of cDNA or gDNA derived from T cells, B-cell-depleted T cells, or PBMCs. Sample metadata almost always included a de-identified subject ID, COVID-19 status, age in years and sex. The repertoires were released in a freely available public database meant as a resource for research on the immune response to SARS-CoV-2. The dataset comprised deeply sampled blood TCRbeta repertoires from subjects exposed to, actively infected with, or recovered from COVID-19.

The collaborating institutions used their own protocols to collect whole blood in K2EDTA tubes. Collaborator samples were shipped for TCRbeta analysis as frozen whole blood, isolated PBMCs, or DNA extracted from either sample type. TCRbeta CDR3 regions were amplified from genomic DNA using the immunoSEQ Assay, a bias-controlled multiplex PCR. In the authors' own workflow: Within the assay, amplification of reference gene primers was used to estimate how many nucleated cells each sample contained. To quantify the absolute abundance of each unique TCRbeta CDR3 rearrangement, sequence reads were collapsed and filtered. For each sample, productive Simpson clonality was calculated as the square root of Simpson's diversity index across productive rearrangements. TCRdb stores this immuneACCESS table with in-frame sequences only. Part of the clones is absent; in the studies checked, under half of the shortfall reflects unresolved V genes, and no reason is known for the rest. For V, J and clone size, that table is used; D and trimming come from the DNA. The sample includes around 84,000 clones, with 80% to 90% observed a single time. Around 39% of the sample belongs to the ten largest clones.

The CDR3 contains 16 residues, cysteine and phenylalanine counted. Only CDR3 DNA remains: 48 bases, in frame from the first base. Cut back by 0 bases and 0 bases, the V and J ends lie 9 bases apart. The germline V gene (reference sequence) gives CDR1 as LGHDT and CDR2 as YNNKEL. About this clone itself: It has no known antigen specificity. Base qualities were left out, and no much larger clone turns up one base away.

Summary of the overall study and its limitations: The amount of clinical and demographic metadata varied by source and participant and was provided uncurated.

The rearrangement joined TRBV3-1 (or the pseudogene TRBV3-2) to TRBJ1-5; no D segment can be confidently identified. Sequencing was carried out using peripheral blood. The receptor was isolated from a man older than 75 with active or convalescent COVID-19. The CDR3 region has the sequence CASSQDYSVSNQPQHF. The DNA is TGTGCCAGCAGCCAAGATTATTCGGTTAGCAATCAGCCCCAGCATTTT.